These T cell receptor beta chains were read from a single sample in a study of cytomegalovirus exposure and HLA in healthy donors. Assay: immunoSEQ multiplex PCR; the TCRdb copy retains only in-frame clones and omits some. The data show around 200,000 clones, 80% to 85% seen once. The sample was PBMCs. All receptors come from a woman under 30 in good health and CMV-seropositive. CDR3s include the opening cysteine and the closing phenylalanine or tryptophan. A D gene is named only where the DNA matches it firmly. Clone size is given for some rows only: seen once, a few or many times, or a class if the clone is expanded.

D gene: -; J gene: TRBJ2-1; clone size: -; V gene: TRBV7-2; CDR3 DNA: TGTGCCAGCAGCTTAATCTTTGGGGGCCTATCCTACAATGAGCAGTTCTTC; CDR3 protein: CASSLIFGGLSYNEQFF
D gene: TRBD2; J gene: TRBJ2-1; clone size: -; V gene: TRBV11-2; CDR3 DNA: TGTGCCAGCAGCTTAGGGACTAGCGGGGTGGAGCAGTTCTTC; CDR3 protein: CASSLGTSGVEQFF
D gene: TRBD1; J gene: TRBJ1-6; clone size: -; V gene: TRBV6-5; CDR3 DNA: TGTGCCAGCAGTTCCCCGGACAGGGTATCCATCCCCCTCCACTTT; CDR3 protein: CASSSPDRVSIPLHF
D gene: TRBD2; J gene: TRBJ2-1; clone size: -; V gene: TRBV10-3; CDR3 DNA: TGTGCCATCAGTCAGACTAGCGGATACAATGAGCAGTTCTTC; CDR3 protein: CAISQTSGYNEQFF
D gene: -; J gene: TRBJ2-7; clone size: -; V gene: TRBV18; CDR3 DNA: TGTGCCAGCTCACCGGGTGTTGCAGTGGGCAGTAAAGATCTCTACGAGCAGTACTTC; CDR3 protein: CASSPGVAVGSKDLYEQYF
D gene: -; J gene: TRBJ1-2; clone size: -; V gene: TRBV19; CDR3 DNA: TGTGCCAGTAGTATAGCTATGAGGAATAACTATGGCTACACCTTC; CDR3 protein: CASSIAMRNNYGYTF
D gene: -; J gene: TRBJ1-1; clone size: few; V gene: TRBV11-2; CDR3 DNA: TGTGCCAGCAGCTTAGTCAGGGTGAACACTGAAGCTTTCTTT; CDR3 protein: CASSLVRVNTEAFF
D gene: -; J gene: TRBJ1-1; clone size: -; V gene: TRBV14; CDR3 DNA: TGTGCCAGCAGTCGCAGGGGAACTGAAGCTTTCTTT; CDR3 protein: CASSRRGTEAFF
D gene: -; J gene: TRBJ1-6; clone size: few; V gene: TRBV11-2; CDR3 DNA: TGTGCCAGCAGTACAGGGACCTATAATTCACCCCTCCACTTT; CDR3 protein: CASSTGTYNSPLHF
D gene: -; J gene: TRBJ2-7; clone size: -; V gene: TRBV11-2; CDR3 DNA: TGTGCCAGCAGCAACAACAGGGACTACGAGCAGTACTTC; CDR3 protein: CASSNNRDYEQYF
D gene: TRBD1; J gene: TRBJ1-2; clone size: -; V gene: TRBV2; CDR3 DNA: TGTGCCAGCAGCCTCAAAACCGGGACAGGGTATGGCTACACCTTC; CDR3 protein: CASSLKTGTGYGYTF
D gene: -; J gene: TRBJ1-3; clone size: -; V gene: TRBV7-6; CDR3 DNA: TGTGCCAGCAGCCTTCGACAGGCTTGGAACTCTGGAAACACCATATATTTT; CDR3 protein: CASSLRQAWNSGNTIYF
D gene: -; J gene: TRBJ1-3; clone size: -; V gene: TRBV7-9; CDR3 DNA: TGTGCCGGGGGGGAGTCTTCTGGAAACACCATATATTTT; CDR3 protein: CAGGESSGNTIYF
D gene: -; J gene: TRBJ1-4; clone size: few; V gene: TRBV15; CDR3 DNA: TGTGCCACCAGCAGAGATCGTTCGCCCGGTGAAAAACTGTTTTTT; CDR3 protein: CATSRDRSPGEKLFF
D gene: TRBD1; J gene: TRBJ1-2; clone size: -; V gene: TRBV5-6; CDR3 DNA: TGTGCCAGCAGTTACACCGGGACAGGGGGTTATGGCTACACCTTC; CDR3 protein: CASSYTGTGGYGYTF
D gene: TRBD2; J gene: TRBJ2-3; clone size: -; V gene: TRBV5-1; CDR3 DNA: TGCGCCAGCAGCTTGATTAGAACTAGCGGCACAGATACGCAGTATTTT; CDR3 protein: CASSLIRTSGTDTQYF
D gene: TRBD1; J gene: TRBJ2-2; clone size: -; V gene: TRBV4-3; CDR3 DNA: TGCGCCAGCAGCCAAGTCCTGCCGGGACAGGGCAACACCGGGGAGCTGTTTTTT; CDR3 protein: CASSQVLPGQGNTGELFF
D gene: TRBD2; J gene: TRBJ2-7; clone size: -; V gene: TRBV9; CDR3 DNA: TGTGCCAGCAGCCCCCACTCGGGGGGATTTTACTCCTACGAGCAGTACTTC; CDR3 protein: CASSPHSGGFYSYEQYF
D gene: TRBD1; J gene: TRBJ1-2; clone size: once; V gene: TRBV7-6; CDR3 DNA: TGTGCCAGCAGCTTAACAGGGGACTCTAACTATGGCTACACCTTC; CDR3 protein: CASSLTGDSNYGYTF
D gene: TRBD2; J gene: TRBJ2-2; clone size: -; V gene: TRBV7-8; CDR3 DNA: TGTGCCAGCAGCCAGCGGGGCGGCTCGAGGACCGGGGAGCTGTTTTTT; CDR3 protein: CASSQRGGSRTGELFF
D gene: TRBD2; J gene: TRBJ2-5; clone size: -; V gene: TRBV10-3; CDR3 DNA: TGTGCCATCAGTGGGAAGACTAGCGGGGGACAAGAGACCCAGTACTTC; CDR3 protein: CAISGKTSGGQETQYF
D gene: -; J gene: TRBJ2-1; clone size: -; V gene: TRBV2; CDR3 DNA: TGTGCCCTACTTGCGGGCCCTTCCAATGAGCAGTTCTTC; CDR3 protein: CALLAGPSNEQFF
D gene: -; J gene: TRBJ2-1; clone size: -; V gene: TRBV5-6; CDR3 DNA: TGTGCCAGCAGCTTGGGTGGCGGGTTAGGGTTCTTC; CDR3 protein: CASSLGGGLGFF
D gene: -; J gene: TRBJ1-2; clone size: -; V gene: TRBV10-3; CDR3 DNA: TGTGCCATCACCGGGACCGCGGGGTATGGCTACACCTTC; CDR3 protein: CAITGTAGYGYTF
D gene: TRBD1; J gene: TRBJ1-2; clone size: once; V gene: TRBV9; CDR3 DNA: TGTGCCAGCAGCGGACGGACAGGGGGCCATGACTATGGCTACACCTTC; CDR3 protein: CASSGRTGGHDYGYTF
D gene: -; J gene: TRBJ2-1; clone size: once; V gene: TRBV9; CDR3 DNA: TGTGCCAGCAGCGTACTATCAGGGACCTACAATGAGCAGTTCTTC; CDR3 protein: CASSVLSGTYNEQFF
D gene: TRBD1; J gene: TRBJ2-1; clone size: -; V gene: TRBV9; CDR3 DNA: TGTGCCAGCAGCCCCCTAGGGGGACAGGGATCTGAGCAGTTCTTC; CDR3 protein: CASSPLGGQGSEQFF
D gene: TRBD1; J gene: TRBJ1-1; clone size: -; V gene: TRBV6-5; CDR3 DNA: TGTGCCACCAAGGGGGCAAGGAACACTGAAGCTTTCTTT; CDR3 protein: CATKGARNTEAFF
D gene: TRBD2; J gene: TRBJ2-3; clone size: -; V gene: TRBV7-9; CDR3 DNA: TGTGCCAGCAGCTCCGACGGGGTGGTAGCGGGGGGGCGAGATACGCAGTATTTT; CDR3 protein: CASSSDGVVAGGRDTQYF
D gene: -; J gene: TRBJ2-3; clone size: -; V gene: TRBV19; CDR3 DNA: TGTGCCAGTAGTCCCCTGGAGGGGAAGGGGTCGAGAGATACGCAGTATTTT; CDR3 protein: CASSPLEGKGSRDTQYF
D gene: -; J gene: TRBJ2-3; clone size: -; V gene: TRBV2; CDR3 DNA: TGTGCCAGCAGGGAGGAGGATACGCAGTATTTT; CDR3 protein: CASREEDTQYF
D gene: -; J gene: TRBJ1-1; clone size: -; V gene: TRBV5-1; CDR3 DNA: TGCGCCAGCAGGGCCCGGGACATTAACACTGAAGCTTTCTTT; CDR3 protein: CASRARDINTEAFF
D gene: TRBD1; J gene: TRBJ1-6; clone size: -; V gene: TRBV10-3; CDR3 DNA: TGTGCCATCAGGACCGGGACAGGGGGCGCCGATTCACCCCTCCACTTT; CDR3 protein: CAIRTGTGGADSPLHF
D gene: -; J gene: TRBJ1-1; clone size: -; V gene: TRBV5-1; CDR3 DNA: TGCGCCAGCAGCCCAGAAGGGACATTGACTGAAGCTTTCTTT; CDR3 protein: CASSPEGTLTEAFF
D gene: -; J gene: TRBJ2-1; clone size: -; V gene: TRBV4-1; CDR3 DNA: TGCGCCAGCAGCCAAGTCGGGGGGCGGGCCAATGAGCAGTTCTTC; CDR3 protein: CASSQVGGRANEQFF
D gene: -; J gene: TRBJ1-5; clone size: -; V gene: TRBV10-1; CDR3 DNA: TGCGCCAGCAGAGGTGGAAGGGGAAATACCGATAGCAATCAGCCCCAGCATTTT; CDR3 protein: CASRGGRGNTDSNQPQHF
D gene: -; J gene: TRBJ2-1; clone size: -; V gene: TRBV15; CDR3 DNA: TGTGCCACCAGCCCCGGAGGTCTGCGCGACAATGAGCAGTTCTTC; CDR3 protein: CATSPGGLRDNEQFF